The clone carrying this TCR beta chain was detected a few times. The antigen remains unidentified. Each CDR3 protein is one row after TCRdb ran MiXCR on the reads. The data show approximately 500,000 distinct CDR3 sequences, about 15% seen once. The germline V gene encodes CDR1 DFQATT and CDR2 SNEGSKA (reference sequence). CDR3 length: 16 amino acids. The V gene lost 6 bases and the J gene lost 0 bases, with 18 bases spanning the gap. This specimen belongs to a study of T cell repertoires in cytomegalovirus infection. Study in general: Public TCR beta signature analysis indicated the presence of both CMV infection and matching HLA type.

Study-level points and caveats: Based on cumulative public TCR beta family frequency, carriers of CMV plus the relevant HLA were identified. There were HLA-C-restricted CMV-specific TCR beta clonotypes dominating the ex vivo response.

The sequencing sample was made of CD8+ T cells from PBMCs. This TCR was sampled from a human donor in good health (CMV status not recorded). Some clones in this sample may be carry-over from other donors' samples. V usage is TRBV20-1 and J usage is TRBJ2-1; D possibly corresponds to TRBD2 (5 bases). CDR3 sequence reads: CSAHPRTLSSYNEQFF. Here the CDR3 DNA reads TGCAGTGCCCATCCAAGGACTCTTAGCTCCTACAATGAGCAGTTCTTC.